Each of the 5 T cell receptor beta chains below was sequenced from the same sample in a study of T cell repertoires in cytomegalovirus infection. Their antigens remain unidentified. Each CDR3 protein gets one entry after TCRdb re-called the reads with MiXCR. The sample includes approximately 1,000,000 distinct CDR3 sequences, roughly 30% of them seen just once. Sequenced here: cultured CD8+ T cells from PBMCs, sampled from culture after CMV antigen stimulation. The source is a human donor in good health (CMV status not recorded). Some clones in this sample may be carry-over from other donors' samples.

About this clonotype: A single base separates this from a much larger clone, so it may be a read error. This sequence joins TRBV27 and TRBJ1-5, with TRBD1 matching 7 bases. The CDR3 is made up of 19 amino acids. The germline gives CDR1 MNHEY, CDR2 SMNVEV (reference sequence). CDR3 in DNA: TGTGCCAGCAGCTCCAGGCCGGACAGGAGAACGAATGGCAATCAGCCCCAGCAGTTT. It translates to CASSSRPDRRTNGNQPQQF.

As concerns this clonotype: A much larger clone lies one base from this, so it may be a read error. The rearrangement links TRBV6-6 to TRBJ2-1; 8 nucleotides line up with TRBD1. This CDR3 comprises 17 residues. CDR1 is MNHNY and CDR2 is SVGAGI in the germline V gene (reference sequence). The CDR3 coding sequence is TGTACCAGCAGTTATCCCGCTCGACAGGGGTCCTACAATGAGCAGTTCTTC. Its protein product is CTSSYPARQGSYNEQFF.

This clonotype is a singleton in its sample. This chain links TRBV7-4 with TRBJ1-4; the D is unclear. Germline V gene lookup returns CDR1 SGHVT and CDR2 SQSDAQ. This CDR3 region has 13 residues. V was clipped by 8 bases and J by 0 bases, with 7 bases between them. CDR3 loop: CASGEATNEKLFF. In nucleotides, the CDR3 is TGTGCCAGCGGGGAAGCAACTAATGAAAAACTGTTTTTT.

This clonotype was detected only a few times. The CDR3 nucleotides are TGTGCCAGCAGTGAGAATCAGCCCCAGCATTTT. It yields the protein CASSENQPQHF. The V and J genes are TRBV2 and TRBJ1-5; D not resolved. The CDR3 is made up of 11 amino acids. Deletions cut 3 bases from V and 4 bases from J, with 1 base between. The germline gives CDR1 SNHLY, CDR2 FYNNEI. Full variable domain (remainder filled in from reference TRBV2 and TRBJ1-5): EPEVTQTPSHQVTQMGQEVILRCVPISNHLYFYWYRQILGQKVEFLVSFYNNEISEKSEIFDDQFSVERPDGSNFTLKIRSTKLEDSAMYFCASSENQPQHFGDGTRLSIL.

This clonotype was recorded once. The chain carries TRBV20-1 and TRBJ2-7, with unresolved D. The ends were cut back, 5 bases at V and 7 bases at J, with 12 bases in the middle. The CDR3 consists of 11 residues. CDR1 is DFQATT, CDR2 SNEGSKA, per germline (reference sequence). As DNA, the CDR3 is TGCAGTGCTCAAGAAGGATATGAGCAGTACTTC. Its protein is CSAQEGYEQYF.